The subject of this entry is one T cell receptor (beta chain). This specimen belongs to a study of blood T cell repertoires in COVID-19. Study-level information: From the United States, Italy and Spain came samples of acute and convalescent COVID-19. PBMCs, B-cell-depleted T cells, or T cells provided the cDNA or gDNA that made up the material.

The assay was immunoSEQ multiplex PCR, and TCRdb's table has in-frame clones only and misses some. The repertoire holds approximately 68,000 clones, with around 86% as singletons. This CDR3 region has 15 residues. V gave up 0 bases and J gave up 5 bases; unmatched junction bases: 4. CDR1 is SGDLS, CDR2 YYNGEE, per germline. The clonotype comes from a man aged 50 to 59 with active COVID-19. Sequencing input: peripheral blood. The chain is built from TRBV9 and TRBJ2-5, with 10 positions matching TRBD2. The CDR3 protein is CASSVGTSGVETQYF. In DNA form, the CDR3 reads TGTGCCAGCAGCGTAGGTACTAGCGGGGTCGAGACCCAGTACTTC.